This T cell receptor beta chain was sequenced in a study of blood T cell repertoires in COVID-19. In the study overall: The origin of the acute and convalescent COVID-19 samples was the United States, Italy and Spain.

On this clone: Other DNA sequences in this specimen translate into the identical CDR3.

Some clones are missing from TCRdb's copy, which holds only in-frame ones; the method was immunoSEQ multiplex PCR. The sample lists 200,000 to 250,000 clones, around 86% occurring once. Germline CDR1 is SGHAT and CDR2 is FQNNGV. V gave up 2 bases and J gave up 1 base, with 5 bases separating them. The CDR3 loop spans 13 amino acids. Participants, 18 to 89 years old, spanned 24 US areas. This TCR came from a woman between 40 and 55 years old with acute COVID-19. V gene TRBV11-2 combines with J gene TRBJ1-1, with TRBD1 as a possible D gene (5 bases). Sequenced material: PBMCs or T cells enriched from blood (not recorded which). In DNA form, the CDR3 reads TGTGCCAGCAGCTTACAGGGGAACACTGAAGCTTTCTTT. Translating gives CASSLQGNTEAFF.